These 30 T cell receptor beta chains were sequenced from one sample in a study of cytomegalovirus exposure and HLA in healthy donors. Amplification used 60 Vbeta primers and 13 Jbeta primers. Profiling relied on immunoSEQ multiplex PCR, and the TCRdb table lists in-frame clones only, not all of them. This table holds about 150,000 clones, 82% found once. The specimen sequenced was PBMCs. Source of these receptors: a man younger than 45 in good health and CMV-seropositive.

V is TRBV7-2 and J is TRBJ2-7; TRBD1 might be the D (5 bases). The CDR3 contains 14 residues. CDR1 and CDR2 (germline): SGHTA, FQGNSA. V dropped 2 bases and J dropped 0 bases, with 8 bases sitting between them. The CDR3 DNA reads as TGTGCCAGCAGCTTACAGGGTAGCTCCTACGAGCAGTACTTC. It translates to CASSLQGSSYEQYF.

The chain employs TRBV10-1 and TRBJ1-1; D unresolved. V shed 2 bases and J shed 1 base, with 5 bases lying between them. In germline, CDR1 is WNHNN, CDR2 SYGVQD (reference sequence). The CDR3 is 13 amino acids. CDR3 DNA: TGCGCCAGCAGTGAGCGTTGGAACACTGAAGCTTTCTTT. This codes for CASSERWNTEAFF.

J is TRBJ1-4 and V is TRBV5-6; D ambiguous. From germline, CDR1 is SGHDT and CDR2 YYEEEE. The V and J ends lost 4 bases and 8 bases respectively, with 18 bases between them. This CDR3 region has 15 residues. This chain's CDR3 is CASSPQGREQEKLFF. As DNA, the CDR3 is TGTGCCAGCAGCCCCCAAGGGAGGGAGCAAGAAAAACTGTTTTTT.

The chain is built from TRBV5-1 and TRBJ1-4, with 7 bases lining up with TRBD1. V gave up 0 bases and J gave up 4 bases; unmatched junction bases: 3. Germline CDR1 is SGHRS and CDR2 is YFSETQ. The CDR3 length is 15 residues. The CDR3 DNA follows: TGCGCCAGCAGCTTGGTAGACAGGGTTAATGAAAAACTGTTTTTT. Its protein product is CASSLVDRVNEKLFF. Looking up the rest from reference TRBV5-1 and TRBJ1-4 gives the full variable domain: KAGVTQTPRYLIKTRGQQVTLSCSPISGHRSVSWYQQTPGQGLQFLFEYFSETQRNKGNFPGRFSGRQFSNSRSEMNVSTLELGDSALYLCASSLVDRVNEKLFFGSGTQLSVL.

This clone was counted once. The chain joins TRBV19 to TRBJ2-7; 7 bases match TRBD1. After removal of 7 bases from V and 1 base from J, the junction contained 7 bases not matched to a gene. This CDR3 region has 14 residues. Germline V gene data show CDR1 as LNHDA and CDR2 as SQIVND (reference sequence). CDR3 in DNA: TGTGCCAGTACTACCGGGACAGCATCCTACGAGCAGTACTTC. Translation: CASTTGTASYEQYF.

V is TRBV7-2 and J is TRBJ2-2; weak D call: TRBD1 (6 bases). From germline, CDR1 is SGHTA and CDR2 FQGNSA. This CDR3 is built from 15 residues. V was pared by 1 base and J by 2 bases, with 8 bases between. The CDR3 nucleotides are TGTGCCAGCAGCTTAGAAGGGGGTAACACCGGGGAGCTGTTTTTT. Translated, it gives CASSLEGGNTGELFF.

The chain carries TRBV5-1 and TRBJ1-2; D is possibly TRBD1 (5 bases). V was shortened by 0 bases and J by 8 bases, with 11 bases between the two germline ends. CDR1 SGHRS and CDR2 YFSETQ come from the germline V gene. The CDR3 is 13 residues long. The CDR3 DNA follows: TGCGCCAGCAGCTTGGACAGGTTGGGGGGCTACACCTTC. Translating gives CASSLDRLGGYTF.

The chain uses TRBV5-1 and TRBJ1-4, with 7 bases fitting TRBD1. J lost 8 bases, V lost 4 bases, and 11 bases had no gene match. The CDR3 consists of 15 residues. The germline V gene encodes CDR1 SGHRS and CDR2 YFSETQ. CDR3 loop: CASSATWQGGEKLFF. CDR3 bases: TGCGCCAGCAGCGCCACCTGGCAGGGGGGCGAAAAACTGTTTTTT.

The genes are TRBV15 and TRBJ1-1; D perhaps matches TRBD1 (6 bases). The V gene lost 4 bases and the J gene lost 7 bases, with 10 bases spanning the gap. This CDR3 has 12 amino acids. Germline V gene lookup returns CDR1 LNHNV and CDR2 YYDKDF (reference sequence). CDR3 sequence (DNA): TGTGCCACCAGCAAAACCAGGGGTGAAGCTTTCTTT. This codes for CATSKTRGEAFF.

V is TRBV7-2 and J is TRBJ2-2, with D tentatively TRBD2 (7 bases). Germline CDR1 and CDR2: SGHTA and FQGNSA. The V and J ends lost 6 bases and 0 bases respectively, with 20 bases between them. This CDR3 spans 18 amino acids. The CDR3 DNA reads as TGTGCCAGCAGTCCTCGAGGGGGGGGCGGGACGAACACCGGGGAGCTGTTTTTT. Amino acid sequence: CASSPRGGGGTNTGELFF.

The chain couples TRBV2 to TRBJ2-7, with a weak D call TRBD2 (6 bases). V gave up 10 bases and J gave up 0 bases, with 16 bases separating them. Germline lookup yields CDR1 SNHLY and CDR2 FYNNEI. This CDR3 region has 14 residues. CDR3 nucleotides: TGTGCCATCAAATCCGGGAGTAGCTCCTACGAGCAGTACTTC. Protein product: CAIKSGSSSYEQYF.

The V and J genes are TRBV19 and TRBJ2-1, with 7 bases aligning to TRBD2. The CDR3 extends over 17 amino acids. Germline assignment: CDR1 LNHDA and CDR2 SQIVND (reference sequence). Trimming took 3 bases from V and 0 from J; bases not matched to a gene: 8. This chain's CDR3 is CASSIGLAAPSYNEQFF. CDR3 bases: TGTGCCAGTAGTATCGGGCTAGCGGCCCCCTCCTACAATGAGCAGTTCTTC.

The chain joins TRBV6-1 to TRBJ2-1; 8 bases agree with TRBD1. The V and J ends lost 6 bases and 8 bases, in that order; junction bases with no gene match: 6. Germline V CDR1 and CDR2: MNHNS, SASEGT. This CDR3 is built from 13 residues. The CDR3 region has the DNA TGTGCCAGCAGCTCCACAGGGGGTCATGAGCAGTTCTTC. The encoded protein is CASSSTGGHEQFF.

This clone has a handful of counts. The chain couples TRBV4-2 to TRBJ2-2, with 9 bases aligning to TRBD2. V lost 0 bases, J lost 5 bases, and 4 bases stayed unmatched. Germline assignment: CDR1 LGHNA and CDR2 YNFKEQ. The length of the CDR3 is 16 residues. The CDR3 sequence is CASSQDPSGETGELFF. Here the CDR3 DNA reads TGTGCCAGCAGCCAAGATCCTAGCGGGGAGACCGGGGAGCTGTTTTTT.

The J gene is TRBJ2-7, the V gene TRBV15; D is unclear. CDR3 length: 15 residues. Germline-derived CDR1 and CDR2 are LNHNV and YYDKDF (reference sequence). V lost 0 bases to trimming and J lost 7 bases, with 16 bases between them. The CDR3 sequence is CATSRDKDNIWEQYF. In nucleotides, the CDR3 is TGTGCCACCAGCAGAGATAAAGACAATATATGGGAGCAGTACTTC.

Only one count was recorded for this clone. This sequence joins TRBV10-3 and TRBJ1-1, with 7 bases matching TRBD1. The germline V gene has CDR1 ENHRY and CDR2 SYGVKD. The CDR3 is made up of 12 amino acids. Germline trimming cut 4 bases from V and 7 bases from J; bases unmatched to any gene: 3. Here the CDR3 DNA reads TGTGCCATCAGTGGACAGGGATTTGAAGCTTTCTTT. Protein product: CAISGQGFEAFF.

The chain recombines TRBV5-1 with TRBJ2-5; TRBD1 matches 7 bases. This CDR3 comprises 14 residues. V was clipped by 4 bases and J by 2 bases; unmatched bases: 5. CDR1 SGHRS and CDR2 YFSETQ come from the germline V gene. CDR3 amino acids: CASSEGTVQETQYF. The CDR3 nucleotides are TGCGCCAGCAGCGAGGGGACAGTACAAGAGACCCAGTACTTC.

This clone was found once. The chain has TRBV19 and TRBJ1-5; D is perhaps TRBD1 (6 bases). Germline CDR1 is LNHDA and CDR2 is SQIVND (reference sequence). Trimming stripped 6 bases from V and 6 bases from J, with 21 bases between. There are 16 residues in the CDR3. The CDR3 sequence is CASSPIPGQSSQPQHF. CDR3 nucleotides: TGTGCCAGTAGCCCCATCCCGGGACAATCTTCTCAGCCCCAGCATTTT.

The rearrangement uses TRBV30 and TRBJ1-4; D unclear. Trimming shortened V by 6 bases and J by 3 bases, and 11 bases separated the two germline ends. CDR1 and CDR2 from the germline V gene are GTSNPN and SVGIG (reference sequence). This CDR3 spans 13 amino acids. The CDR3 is CACSRGSNEKLFF. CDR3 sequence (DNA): TGTGCCTGTTCCCGGGGATCTAATGAAAAACTGTTTTTT.

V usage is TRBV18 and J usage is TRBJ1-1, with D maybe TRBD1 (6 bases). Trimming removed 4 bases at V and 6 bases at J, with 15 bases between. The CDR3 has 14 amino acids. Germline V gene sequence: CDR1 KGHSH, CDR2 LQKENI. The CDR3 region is CASSRTGSDAEAFF. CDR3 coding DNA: TGTGCCAGCTCACGTACAGGGTCGGACGCTGAAGCTTTCTTT.

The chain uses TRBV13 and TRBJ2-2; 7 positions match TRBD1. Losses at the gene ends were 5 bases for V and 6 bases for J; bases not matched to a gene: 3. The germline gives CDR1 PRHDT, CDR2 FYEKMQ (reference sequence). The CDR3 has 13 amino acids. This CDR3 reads CASSLTGAGELFF. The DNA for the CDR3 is TGTGCCAGCAGCCTTACAGGGGCCGGGGAGCTGTTTTTT.

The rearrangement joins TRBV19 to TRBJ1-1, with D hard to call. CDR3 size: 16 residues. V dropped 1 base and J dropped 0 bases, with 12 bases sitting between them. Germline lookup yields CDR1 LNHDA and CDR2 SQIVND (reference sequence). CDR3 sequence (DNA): TGTGCCAGTAGTATAGGAGTCCGTCCTATGAACACTGAAGCTTTCTTT. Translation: CASSIGVRPMNTEAFF.

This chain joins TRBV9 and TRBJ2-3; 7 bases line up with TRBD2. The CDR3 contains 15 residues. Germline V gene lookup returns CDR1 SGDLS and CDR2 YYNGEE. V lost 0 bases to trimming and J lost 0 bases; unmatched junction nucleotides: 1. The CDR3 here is CASSVGRGSTDTQYF. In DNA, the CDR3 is TGTGCCAGCAGCGTAGGGCGGGGGAGCACAGATACGCAGTATTTT.

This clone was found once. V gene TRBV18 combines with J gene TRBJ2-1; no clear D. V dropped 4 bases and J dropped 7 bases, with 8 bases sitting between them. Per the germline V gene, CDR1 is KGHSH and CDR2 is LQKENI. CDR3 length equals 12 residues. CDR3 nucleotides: TGTGCCAGCTCACAGAACCGGAATGAGCAGTTCTTC. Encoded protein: CASSQNRNEQFF.

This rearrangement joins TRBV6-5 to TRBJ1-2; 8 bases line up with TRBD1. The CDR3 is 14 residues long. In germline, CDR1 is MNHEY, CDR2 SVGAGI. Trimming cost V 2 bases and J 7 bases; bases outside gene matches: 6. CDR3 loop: CASSYGQGAFGYTF. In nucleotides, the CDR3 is TGTGCCAGCAGTTACGGACAGGGCGCTTTTGGCTACACCTTC.

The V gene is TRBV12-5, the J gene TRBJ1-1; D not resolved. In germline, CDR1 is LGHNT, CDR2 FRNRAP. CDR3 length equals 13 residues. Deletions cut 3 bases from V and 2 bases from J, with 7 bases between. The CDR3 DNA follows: TGTGCTAGTGGTTTAACCAGAAACACTGAAGCTTTCTTT. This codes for CASGLTRNTEAFF. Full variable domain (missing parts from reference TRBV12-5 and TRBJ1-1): DARVTQTPRHKVTEMGQEVTMRCQPILGHNTVFWYRQTMMQGLELLAYFRNRAPLDDSGMPKDRFSAEMPDATLATLKIQPSEPRDSAVYFCASGLTRNTEAFFGQGTRLTVV.

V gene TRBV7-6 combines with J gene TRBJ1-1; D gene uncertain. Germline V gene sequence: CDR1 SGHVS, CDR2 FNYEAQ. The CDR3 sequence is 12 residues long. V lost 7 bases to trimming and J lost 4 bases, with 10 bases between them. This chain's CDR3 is CASKAAGTEAFF. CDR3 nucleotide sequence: TGTGCCAGCAAAGCAGCAGGCACTGAAGCTTTCTTT.

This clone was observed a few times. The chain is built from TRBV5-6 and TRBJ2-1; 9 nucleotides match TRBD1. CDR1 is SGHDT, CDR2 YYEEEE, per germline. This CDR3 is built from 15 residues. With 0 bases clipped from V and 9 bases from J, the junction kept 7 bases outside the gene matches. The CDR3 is CASSLVGTGRTEQFF. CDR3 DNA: TGTGCCAGCAGCTTGGTGGGGACAGGGCGTACTGAGCAGTTCTTC.

CDR3 sequence reads: CASSPIGGRNQPQHF. CDR3 sequence (DNA): TGTGCCAGCAGCCCTATAGGAGGGCGCAATCAGCCCCAGCATTTT. This sequence joins TRBV7-2 and TRBJ1-5; no reliable D call. Trimming removed 5 bases from V and 2 bases from J, with 13 bases in between. Germline CDR1 reads SGHTA; CDR2 reads FQGNSA. The CDR3 is made up of 15 amino acids.

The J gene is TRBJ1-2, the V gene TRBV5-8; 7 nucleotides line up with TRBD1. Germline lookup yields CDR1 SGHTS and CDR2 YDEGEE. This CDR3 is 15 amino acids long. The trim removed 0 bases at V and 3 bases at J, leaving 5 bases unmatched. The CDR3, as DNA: TGTGCCAGCAGCTTGGCCGACAGGGCAGACTATGGCTACACCTTC. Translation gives CASSLADRADYGYTF.